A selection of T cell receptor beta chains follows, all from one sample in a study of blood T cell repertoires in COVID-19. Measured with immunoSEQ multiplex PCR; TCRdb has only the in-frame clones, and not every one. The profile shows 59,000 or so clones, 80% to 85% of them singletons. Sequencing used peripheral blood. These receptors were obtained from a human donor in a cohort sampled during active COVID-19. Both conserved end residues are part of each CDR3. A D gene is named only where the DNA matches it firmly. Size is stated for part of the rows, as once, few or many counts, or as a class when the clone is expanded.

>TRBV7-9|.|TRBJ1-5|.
TGTGCCAGCAGCGCAGGGTCTCAGCCCCAGCATTTT
CASSAGSQPQHF
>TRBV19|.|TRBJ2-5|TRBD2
TGTGCCAGTAGTATCGGACTAGCACAAGAGACCCAGTACTTC
CASSIGLAQETQYF
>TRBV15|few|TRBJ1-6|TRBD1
TGTGCCACCAAGACGGGACAGGGCTTCTCACCCCTCCACTTT
CATKTGQGFSPLHF
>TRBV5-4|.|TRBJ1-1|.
TGTGCCAGCAGCTCATGGGGGCCCAACACTGAAGCTTTCTTT
CASSSWGPNTEAFF
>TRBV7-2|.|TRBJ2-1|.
TGTGCCAGCAGCTTAGTGCCACGGGGGGCCACCTACAATGAGCAGTTCTTC
CASSLVPRGATYNEQFF
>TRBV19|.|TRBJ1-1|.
TGTGCCAGTAGCGGACAGTTCATGAACACTGAAGCTTTCTTT
CASSGQFMNTEAFF
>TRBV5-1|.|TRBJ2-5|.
TGCGCCAGCAGCTCCCTGGGGGGTTCGGAGACCCAGTACTTC
CASSSLGGSETQYF
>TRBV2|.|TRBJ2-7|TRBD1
TGTGCCAGCAGGGGGATCGGACAGGGACGGTACGAGCAGTACTTC
CASRGIGQGRYEQYF
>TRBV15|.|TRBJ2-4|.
TGTGCCACCAGCACTGGAGGAAGAATGATTCAGTACTTC
CATSTGGRMIQYF
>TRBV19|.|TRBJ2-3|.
TGTGCCAGTAATACCGACCGGGATCCCAAGTATTTT
CASNTDRDPKYF
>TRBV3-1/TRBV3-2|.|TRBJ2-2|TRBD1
TGTGCCAGCAGCCAACTCGGGGTTCACAGGGGGCGCGGCGGGGAGCTGTTTTTT
CASSQLGVHRGRGGELFF
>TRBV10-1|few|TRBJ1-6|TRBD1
TGCGCCAGCAGGACAGGGGAGGATTCACCCCTCCACTTT
CASRTGEDSPLHF
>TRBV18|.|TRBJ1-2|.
TGTGCCAGCTCCCAAGACATCCAAAATAACTATGGCTACACCTTC
CASSQDIQNNYGYTF
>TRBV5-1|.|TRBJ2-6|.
TGCGCCAGCAGCTTAAGGGATCGAGGACGGGGCTCTGGGGCCAACGTCCTGACTTTC
CASSLRDRGRGSGANVLTF
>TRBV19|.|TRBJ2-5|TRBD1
TGTGCCAGTAGCCAGGGACAGGGGACGGGAGAGACCCAGTACTTC
CASSQGQGTGETQYF
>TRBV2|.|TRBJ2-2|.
TGTGCCGGGGACTCCCGAGGCGGGGCGAACACCGGGGAGCTGTTTTTT
CAGDSRGGANTGELFF